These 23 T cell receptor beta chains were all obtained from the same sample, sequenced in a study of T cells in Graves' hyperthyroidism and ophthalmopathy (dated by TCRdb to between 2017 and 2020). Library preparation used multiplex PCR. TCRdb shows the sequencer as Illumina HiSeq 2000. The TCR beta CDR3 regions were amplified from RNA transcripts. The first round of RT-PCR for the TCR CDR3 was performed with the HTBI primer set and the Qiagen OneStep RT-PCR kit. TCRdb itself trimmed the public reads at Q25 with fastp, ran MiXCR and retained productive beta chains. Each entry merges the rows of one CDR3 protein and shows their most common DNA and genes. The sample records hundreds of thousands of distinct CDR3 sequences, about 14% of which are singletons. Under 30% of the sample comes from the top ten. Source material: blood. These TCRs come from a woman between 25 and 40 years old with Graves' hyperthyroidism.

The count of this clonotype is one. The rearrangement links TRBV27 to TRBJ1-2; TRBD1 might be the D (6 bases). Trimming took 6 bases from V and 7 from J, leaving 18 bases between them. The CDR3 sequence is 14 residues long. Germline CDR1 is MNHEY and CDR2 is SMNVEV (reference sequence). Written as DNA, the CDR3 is TGTGCCAGCAGCCGCAACAGGGTACAAGCTGGCTACACCTTC. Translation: CASSRNRVQAGYTF.

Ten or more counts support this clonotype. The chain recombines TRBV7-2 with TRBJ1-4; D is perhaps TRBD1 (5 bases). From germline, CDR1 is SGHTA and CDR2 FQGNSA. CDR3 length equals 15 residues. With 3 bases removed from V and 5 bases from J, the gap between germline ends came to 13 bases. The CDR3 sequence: CASSLAGAANEKLFF. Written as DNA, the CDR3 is TGTGCCAGCAGCTTGGCTGGGGCCGCCAATGAAAAACTGTTTTTT.

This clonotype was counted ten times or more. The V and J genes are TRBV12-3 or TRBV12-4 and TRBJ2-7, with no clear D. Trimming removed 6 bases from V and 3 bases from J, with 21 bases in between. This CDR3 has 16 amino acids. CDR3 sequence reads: CASSSGPPTGLYEQYF. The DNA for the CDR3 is TGTGCCAGCAGCTCGGGCCCCCCCACCGGCCTCTACGAGCAGTACTTC.

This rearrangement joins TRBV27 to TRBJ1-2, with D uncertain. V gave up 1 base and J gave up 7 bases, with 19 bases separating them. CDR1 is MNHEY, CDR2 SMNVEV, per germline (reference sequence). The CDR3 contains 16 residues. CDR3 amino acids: CASSLWARASLGGYTF. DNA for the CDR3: TGTGCCAGCAGTTTATGGGCAAGGGCGTCGCTTGGTGGCTACACCTTC.

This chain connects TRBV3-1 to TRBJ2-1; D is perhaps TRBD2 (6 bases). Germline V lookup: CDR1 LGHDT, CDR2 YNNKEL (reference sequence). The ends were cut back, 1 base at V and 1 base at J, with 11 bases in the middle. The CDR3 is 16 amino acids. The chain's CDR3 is CASSQGLGVSYNEQFF. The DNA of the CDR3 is TGTGCCAGCAGCCAAGGACTAGGGGTTTCCTACAATGAGCAGTTCTTC.

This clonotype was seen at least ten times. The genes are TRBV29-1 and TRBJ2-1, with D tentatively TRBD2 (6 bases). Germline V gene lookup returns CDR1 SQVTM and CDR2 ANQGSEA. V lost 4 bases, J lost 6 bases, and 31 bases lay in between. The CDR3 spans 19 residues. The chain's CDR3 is CSVVSSHSPHAGPRNEQFF. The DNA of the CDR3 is TGCAGCGTTGTCTCATCCCACTCGCCCCACGCGGGACCACGCAATGAGCAGTTCTTC.

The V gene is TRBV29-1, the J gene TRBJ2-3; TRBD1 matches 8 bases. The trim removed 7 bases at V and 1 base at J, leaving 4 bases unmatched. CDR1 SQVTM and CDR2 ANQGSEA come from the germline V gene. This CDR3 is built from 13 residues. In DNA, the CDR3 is TGCAGCGCCCTGGACAGGGGCACAGATACGCAGTATTTT. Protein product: CSALDRGTDTQYF.

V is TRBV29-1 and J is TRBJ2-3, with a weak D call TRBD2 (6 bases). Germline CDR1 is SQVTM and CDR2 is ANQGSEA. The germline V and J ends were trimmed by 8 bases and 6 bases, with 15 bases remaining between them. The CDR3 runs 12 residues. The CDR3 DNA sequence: TGCAGCCTTGGTGGGGGGTACGATACGCAGTATTTT. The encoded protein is CSLGGGYDTQYF.

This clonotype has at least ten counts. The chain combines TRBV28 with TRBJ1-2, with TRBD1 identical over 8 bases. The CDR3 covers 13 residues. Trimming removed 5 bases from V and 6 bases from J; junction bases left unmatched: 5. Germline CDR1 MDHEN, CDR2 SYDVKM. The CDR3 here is CASSGGQGDGYTF. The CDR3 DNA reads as TGTGCCAGCAGTGGTGGACAGGGAGATGGCTACACCTTC.

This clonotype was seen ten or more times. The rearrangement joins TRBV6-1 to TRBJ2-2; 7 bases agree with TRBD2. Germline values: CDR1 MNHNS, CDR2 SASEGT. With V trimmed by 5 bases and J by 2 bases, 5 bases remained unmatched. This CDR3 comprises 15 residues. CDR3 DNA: TGTGCCAGCAGTCAGAGCGGGATAAACACCGGGGAGCTGTTTTTT. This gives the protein CASSQSGINTGELFF.

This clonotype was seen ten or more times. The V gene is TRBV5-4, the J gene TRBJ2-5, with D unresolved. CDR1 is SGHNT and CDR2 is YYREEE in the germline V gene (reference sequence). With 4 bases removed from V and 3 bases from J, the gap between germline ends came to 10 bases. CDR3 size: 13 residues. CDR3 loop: CASSLRRKETQYF. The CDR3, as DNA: TGTGCCAGCAGCCTACGGAGAAAAGAGACCCAGTACTTC.

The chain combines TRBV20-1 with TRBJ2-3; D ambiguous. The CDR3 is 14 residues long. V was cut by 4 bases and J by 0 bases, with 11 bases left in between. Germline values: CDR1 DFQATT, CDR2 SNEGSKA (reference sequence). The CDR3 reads CSAKSSESTDTQYF. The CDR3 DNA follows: TGCAGTGCTAAATCCAGCGAAAGCACAGATACGCAGTATTTT.

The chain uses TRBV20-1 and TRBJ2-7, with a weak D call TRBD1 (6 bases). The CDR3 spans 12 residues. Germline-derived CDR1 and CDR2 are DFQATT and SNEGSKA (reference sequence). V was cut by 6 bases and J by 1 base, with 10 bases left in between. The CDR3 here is CSAPGQSYEQYF. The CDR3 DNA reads TGCAGTGCGCCGGGACAATCCTACGAGCAGTACTTC.

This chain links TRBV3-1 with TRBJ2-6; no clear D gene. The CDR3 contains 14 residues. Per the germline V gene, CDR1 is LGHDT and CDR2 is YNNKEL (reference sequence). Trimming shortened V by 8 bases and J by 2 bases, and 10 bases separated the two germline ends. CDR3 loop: CASATKAGANVLTF. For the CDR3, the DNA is TGTGCCAGCGCGACAAAAGCTGGGGCCAACGTCCTGACTTTC.

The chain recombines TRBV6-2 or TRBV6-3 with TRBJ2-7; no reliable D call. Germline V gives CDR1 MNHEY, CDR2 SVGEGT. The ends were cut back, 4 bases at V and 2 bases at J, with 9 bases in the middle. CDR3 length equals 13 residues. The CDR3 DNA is TGTGCCAGCAGTTTTACAGACACCTACGAGCAGTACTTC. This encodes CASSFTDTYEQYF.

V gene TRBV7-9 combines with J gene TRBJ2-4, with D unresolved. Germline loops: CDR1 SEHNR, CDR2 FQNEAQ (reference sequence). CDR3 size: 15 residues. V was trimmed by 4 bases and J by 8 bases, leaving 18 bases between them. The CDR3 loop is CASSSELGERHIQYF. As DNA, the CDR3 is TGTGCCAGCAGCTCCGAATTGGGTGAGAGGCACATTCAGTACTTC.

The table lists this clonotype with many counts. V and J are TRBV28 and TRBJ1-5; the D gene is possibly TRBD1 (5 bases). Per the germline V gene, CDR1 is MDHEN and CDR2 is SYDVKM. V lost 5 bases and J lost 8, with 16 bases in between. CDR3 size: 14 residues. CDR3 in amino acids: CASSPGSNREPQHF. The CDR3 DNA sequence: TGTGCCAGCAGTCCAGGGTCTAACCGGGAGCCCCAGCATTTT.

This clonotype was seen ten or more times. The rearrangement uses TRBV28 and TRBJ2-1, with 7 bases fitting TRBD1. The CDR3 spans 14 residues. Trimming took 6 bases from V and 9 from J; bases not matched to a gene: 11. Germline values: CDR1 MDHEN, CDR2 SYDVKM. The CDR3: CASSEQGTDPEQFF. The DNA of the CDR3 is TGTGCCAGCAGCGAACAGGGGACGGATCCTGAGCAGTTCTTC.

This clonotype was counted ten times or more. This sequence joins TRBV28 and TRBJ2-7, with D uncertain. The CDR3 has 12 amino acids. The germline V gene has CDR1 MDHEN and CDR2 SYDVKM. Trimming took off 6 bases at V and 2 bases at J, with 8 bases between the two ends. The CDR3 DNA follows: TGTGCCAGCAGCTCCCCGGCCTACGAGCAGTACTTC. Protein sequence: CASSSPAYEQYF.

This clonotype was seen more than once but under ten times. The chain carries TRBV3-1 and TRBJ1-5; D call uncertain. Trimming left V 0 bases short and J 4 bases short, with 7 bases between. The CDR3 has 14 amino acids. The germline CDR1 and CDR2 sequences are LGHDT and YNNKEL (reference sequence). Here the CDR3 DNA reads TGTGCCAGCAGCCAAGAGGTAGGAAATCAGCCCCAGCATTTT. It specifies CASSQEVGNQPQHF.

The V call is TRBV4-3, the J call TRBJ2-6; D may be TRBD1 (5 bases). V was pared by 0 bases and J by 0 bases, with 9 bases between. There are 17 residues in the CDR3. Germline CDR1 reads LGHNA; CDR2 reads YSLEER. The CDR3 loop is CASSQDIRVSGANVLTF. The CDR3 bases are TGCGCCAGCAGCCAAGATATCAGGGTCTCTGGGGCCAACGTCCTGACTTTC.

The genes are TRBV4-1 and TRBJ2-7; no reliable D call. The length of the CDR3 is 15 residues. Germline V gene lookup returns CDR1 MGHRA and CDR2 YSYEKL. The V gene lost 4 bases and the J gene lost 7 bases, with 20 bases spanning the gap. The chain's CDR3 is CASSLSLSPSREQYF. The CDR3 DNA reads TGCGCCAGCAGCCTCTCACTAAGCCCCTCTCGGGAGCAGTACTTC.

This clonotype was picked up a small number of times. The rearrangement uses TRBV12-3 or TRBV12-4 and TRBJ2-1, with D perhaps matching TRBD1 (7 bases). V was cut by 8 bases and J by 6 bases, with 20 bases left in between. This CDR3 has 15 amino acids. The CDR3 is CASVMGAGGINEQFF. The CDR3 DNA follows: TGTGCCAGCGTAATGGGGGCAGGGGGGATCAATGAGCAGTTCTTC.